This passage covers 6 T cell receptor beta chains from one sample sequenced in a study of shared clonotypes between healthy human individuals. Sequencing used immunoSEQ multiplex PCR; TCRdb keeps in-frame clones, though not all of them. Among 950,000 to 1,300,000 clones listed, about 70% were seen once. Sequencing was carried out using memory CD4+ T cells sorted from blood. Subset described: CD45RA-negative fraction. The receptor set was obtained from a man in his late teens or twenties in good health.

The CDR3 sequence: CAWKVAGVGEQYF. The CDR3 DNA is TGTGCCTGGAAGGTAGCGGGAGTGGGCGAGCAGTACTTC. The chain uses TRBV30 and TRBJ2-7; 9 bases are shared with TRBD2. The CDR3 is made up of 13 amino acids. The V segment lost 4 bases and the J segment 6 bases; nucleotides outside the gene matches: 7. Germline V gene sequence: CDR1 GTSNPN, CDR2 SVGIG (reference sequence).

The chain has TRBV28 and TRBJ2-7; TRBD1 matches 9 bases. Germline V CDR1 and CDR2: MDHEN, SYDVKM. This CDR3 contains 13 residues. Germline trimming cut 7 bases from V and 2 bases from J; bases unmatched to any gene: 3. CDR3 nucleotides: TGTGCCAGCAAAGGACAGGGGACCTACGAGCAGTACTTC. It translates to CASKGQGTYEQYF.

This clone has only one observation. The chain recombines TRBV5-8 with TRBJ1-5; 10 nucleotides align to TRBD1. Germline assignment: CDR1 SGHTS and CDR2 YDEGEE. The V and J ends lost 4 bases and 5 bases, in that order; junction bases with no gene match: 6. The CDR3 totals 15 residues. CDR3 nucleotide sequence: TGTGCCAGCAGCCAGGGGACAGGGGTCGATCAGCCCCAGCATTTT. It translates to CASSQGTGVDQPQHF.

This rearrangement joins TRBV29-1 to TRBJ2-5, with 7 bases fitting TRBD1. The CDR3 spans 16 residues. Losses at the gene ends were 7 bases for V and 2 bases for J; bases not matched to a gene: 16. CDR1 is SQVTM, CDR2 ANQGSEA, per germline. CDR3 amino acids: CSAKTLGGDLQETQYF. The DNA of the CDR3 is TGCAGCGCAAAGACCTTAGGGGGCGATTTACAAGAGACCCAGTACTTC.

The chain has TRBV4-3 and TRBJ1-2, with D unclear. V dropped 1 base and J dropped 7 bases, with 22 bases sitting between them. Germline lookup yields CDR1 LGHNA and CDR2 YSLEER. The CDR3 sequence is 17 residues long. The DNA of the CDR3 is TGCGCCAGCAGCCAAGGGTCTTTTAGGGCCCCCACAGCTGGCTACACCTTC. Its translation: CASSQGSFRAPTAGYTF.

The V gene is TRBV19, the J gene TRBJ2-1; 11 bases fit TRBD2. Germline assignment: CDR1 LNHDA and CDR2 SQIVND (reference sequence). The CDR3 loop spans 16 amino acids. J was trimmed by 1 base and V by 9 bases; bases with no gene match: 8. CDR3 residues: CASTLLAGGSYNEQFF. The CDR3, as DNA: TGTGCCAGCACCCTCCTAGCGGGAGGTTCCTACAATGAGCAGTTCTTC.